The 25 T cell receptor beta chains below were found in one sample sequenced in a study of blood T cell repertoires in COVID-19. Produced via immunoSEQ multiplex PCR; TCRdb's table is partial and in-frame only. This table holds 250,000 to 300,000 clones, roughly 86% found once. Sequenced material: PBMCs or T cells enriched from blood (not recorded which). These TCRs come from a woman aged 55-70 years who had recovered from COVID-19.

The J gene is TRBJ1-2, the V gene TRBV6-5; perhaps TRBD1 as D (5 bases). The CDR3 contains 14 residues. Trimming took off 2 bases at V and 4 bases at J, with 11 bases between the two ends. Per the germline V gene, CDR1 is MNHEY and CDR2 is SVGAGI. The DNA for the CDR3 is TGTGCCAGCAGTTACGGTTCAGGGATCTATGGCTACACCTTC. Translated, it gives CASSYGSGIYGYTF.

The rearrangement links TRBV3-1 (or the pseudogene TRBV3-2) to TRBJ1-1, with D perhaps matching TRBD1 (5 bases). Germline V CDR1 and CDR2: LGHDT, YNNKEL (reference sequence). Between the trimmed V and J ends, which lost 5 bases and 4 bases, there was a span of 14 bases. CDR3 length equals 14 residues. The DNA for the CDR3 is TGTGCCAGCAGCTACAAGGGGCAGGGCACTGAAGCTTTCTTT. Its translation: CASSYKGQGTEAFF.

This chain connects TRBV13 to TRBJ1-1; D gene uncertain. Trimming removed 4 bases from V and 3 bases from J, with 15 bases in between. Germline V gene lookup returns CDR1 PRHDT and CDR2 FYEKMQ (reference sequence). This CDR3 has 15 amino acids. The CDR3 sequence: CASSSWEAWDTEAFF. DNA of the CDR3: TGTGCCAGCAGCTCCTGGGAGGCCTGGGACACTGAAGCTTTCTTT.

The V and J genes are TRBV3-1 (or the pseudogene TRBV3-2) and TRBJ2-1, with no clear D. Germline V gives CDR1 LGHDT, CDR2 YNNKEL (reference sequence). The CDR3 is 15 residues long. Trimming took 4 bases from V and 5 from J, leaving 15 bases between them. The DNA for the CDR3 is TGTGCCAGCAGCCTACCCGACTGGCAACACAATGAGCAGTTCTTC. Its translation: CASSLPDWQHNEQFF.

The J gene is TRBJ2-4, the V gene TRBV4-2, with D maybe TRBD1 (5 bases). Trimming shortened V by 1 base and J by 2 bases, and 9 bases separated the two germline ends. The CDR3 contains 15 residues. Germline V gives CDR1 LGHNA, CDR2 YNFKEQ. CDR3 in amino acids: CASSQGGETKNIQYF. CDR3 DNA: TGTGCCAGCAGCCAAGGGGGCGAGACCAAAAACATTCAGTACTTC.

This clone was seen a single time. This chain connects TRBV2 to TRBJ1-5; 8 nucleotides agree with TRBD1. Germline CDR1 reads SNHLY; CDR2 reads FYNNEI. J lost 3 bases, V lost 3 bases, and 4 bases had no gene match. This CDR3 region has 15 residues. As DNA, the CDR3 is TGTGCCAGCAGTGACGGGACAGGAGTCAATCAGCCCCAGCATTTT. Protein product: CASSDGTGVNQPQHF.

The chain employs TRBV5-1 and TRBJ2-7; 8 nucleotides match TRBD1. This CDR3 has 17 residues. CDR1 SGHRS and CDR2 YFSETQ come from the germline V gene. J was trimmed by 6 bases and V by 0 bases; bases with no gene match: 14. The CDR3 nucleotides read TGCGCCAGCAGCTTGGGGCAGGGGGCGCGGCGGAATAGCGAGCAGTACTTC. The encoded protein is CASSLGQGARRNSEQYF.

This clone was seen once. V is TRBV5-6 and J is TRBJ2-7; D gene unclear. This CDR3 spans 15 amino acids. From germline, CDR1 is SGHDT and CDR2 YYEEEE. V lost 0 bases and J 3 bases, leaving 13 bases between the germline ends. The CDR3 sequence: CASSLGLEPLYEQYF. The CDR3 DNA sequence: TGTGCCAGCAGCTTGGGGCTAGAGCCCCTCTACGAGCAGTACTTC. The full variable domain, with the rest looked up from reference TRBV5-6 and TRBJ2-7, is DAGVTQSPTHLIKTRGQQVTLRCSPKSGHDTVSWYQQALGQGPQFIFQYYEEEERQRGNFPDRFSGHQFPNYSSELNVNALLLGDSALYLCASSLGLEPLYEQYFGPGTRLTVT.

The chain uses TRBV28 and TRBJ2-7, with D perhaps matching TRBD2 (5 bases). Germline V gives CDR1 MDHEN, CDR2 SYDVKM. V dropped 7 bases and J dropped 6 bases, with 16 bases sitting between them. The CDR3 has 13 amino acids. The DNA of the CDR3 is TGTGCCAGCAATCTAGTCCGGGGAGTCGAGCAGTACTTC. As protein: CASNLVRGVEQYF.

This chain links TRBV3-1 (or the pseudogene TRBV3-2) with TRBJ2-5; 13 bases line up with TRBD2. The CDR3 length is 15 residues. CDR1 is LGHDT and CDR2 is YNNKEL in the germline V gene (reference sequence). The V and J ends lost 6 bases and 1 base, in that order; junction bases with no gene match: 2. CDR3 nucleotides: TGTGCCAGCAGACTAGCGGGGGGGTCCCAAGAGACCCAGTACTTC. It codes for CASRLAGGSQETQYF.

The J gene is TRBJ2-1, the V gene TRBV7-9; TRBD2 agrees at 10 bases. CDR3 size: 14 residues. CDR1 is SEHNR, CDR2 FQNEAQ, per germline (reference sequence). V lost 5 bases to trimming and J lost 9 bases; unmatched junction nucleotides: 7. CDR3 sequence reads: CASSPSGRAGEQFF. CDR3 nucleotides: TGTGCCAGCAGCCCGAGCGGGAGGGCGGGTGAGCAGTTCTTC.

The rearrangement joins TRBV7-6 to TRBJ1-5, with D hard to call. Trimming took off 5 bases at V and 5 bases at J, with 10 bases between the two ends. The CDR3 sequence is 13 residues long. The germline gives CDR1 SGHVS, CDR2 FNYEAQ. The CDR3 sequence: CASSPAGHQPQHF. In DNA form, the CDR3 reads TGTGCCAGCAGCCCGGCAGGCCATCAGCCCCAGCATTTT.

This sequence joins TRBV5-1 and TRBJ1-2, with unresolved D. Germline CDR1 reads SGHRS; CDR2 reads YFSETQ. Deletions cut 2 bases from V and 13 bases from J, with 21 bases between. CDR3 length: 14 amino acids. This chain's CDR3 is CASSLEISILDSTF. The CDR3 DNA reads TGCGCCAGCAGCTTAGAGATCAGCATTCTAGATAGCACCTTC.

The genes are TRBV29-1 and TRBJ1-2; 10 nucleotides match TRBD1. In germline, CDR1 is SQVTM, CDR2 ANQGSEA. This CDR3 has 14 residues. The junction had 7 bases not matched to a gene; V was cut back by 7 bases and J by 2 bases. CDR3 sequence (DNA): TGCAGCGGTCTATCGGGACAGGGGAACTATGGCTACACCTTC. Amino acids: CSGLSGQGNYGYTF.

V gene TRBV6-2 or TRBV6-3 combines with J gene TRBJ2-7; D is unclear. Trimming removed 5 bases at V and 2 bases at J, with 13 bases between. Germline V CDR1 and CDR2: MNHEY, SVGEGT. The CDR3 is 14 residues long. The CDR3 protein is CASSIPWAAYEQYF. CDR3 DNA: TGTGCCAGCAGTATACCGTGGGCCGCCTACGAGCAGTACTTC.

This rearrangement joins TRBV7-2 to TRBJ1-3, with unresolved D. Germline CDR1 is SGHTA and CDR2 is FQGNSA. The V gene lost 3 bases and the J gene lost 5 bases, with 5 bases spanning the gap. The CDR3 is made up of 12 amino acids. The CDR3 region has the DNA TGTGCCAGCAGCTTCCAGAGAAACACCATATATTTT. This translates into CASSFQRNTIYF.

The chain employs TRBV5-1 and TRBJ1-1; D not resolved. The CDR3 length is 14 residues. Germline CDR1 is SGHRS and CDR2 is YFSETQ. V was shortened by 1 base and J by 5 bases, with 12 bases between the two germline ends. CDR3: CASSLSGLWTEAFF. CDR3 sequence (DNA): TGCGCCAGCAGCTTGTCAGGTCTGTGGACTGAAGCTTTCTTT.

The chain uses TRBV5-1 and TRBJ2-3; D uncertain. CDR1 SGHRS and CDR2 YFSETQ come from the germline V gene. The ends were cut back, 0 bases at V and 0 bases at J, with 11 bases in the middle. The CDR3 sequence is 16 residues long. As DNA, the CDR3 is TGCGCCAGCAGCTTGGGCGACATCTCTAGCACAGATACGCAGTATTTT. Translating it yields CASSLGDISSTDTQYF.

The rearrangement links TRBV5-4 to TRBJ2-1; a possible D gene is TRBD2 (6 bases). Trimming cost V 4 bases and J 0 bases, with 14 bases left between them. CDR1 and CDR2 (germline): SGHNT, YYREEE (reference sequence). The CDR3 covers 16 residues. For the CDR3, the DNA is TGTGCCAGCAGCCCAGGATTGGGGGGCTCCTACAATGAGCAGTTCTTC. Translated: CASSPGLGGSYNEQFF.

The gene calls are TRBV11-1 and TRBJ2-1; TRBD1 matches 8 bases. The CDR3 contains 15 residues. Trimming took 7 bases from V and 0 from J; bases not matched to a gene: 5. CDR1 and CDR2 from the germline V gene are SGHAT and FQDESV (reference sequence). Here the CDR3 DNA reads TGTGCCAGCATCCAGGGGGCGGTCTCCTACAATGAGCAGTTCTTC. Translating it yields CASIQGAVSYNEQFF. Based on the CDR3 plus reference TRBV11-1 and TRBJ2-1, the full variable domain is EAEVAQSPRYKITEKSQAVAFWCDPISGHATLYWYRQILGQGPELLVQFQDESVVDDSQLPKDRFSAERLKGVDSTLKIQPAELGDSAMYLCASIQGAVSYNEQFFGPGTRLTVL.

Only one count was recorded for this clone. The CDR3 bases are TGTGCCAGCAGTGAAAGGGGCTCTGGGGCCAACGTCCTGACTTTC. Translating gives CASSERGSGANVLTF. This chain joins TRBV6-1 and TRBJ2-6; D might be TRBD1 (5 bases). The V end was cut by 2 bases, the J end by 0 bases, with 5 bases between. Germline loops: CDR1 MNHNS, CDR2 SASEGT. This CDR3 region has 15 residues.

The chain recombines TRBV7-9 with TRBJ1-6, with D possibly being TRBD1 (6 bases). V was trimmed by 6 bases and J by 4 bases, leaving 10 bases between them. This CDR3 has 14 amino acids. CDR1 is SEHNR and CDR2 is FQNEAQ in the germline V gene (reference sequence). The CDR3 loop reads CASRLGQYNSPLHF. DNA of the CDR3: TGTGCCAGCAGACTAGGACAGTATAATTCACCCCTCCACTTT.

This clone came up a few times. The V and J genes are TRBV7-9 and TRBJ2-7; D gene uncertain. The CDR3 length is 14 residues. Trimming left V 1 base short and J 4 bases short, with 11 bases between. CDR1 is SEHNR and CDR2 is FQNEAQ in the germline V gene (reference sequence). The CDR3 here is CASSLGGGPYEQYF. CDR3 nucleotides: TGTGCCAGCAGCTTAGGTGGTGGGCCTTACGAGCAGTACTTC. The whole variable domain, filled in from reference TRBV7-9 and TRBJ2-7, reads DTGVSQNPRHKITKRGQNVTFRCDPISEHNRLYWYRQTLGQGPEFLTYFQNEAQLEKSRLLSDRFSAERPKGSFSTLEIQRTEQGDSAMYLCASSLGGGPYEQYFGPGTRLTVT.

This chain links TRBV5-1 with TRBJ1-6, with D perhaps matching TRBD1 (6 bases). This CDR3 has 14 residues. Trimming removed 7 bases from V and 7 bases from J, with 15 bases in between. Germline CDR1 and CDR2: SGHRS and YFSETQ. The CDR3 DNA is TGCGCCAGCTCCGAGACAGGTCCAAATTCACCCCTCCACTTT. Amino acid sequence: CASSETGPNSPLHF.

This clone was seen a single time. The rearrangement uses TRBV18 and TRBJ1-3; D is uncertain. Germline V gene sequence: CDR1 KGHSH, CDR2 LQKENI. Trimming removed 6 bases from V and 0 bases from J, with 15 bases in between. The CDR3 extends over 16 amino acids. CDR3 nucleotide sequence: TGTGCCAGCTCCCCGGAACAGAGGGTCTCTGGAAACACCATATATTTT. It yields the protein CASSPEQRVSGNTIYF.